This paragraph reports one T cell receptor beta chain. This specimen belongs to a study of blood T cell repertoires in COVID-19. Method: immunoSEQ multiplex PCR; TCRdb's copy keeps in-frame clones and lacks some. The data contain tens of thousands of clones, around 83% of them singletons. The V gene's germline CDR1 is MGHDK and CDR2 SYGVNS. Trimming stripped 2 bases from V and 8 bases from J, with 12 bases between. CDR3 length: 13 residues. Sequenced: peripheral blood. This clonotype was sampled from a woman aged 55-75 years with acute or convalescent COVID-19. V gene TRBV25-1 combines with J gene TRBJ1-2; D not resolved. The CDR3 nucleotides are TGTGCCAGCAGTGAACCCCGGGGTGGGGGCTACACCTTC. This gives the protein CASSEPRGGGYTF.